This T cell receptor beta chain comes out of a study of CD8+ T cells in alopecia areata (dated by TCRdb to between 2018 and 2020). Describing the broader study: The treated patients took part in an open-label pilot trial in which moderate-to-severe alopecia areata was treated with oral tofacitinib at 5 to 10 mg twice daily. Tofacitinib was given for 6 to 18 months, followed by 6 months of follow-up off drug to assess delayed response and recurrence. The SALT score, which quantifies the percentage of affected scalp surface area, was used to measure disease severity in treated patients. The study used high-throughput TCRbeta sequencing to examine T cell clonal expansion in alopecia areata, in both the C3H/HeJ mouse model and human patients. Scalp tissue and sorted CD4+ and CD8+ peripheral blood T cells from patchy and totalis/universalis alopecia areata patients and from healthy controls were covered by human TCRbeta sequencing. Tofacitinib-treated patients had biopsies at baseline and at 4 and 24 weeks of treatment, with a later scalp biopsy in several patients. Clonality in the scalp was compared among normal scalp (n=4), patchy alopecia areata scalp (n=8), and alopecia totalis/universalis scalp (n=8). RNA was obtained with the PAXgene miRNA kit for fixed scalp, the miRNeasy kit for PBMCs, and the RNeasy kit for mouse skin. immunoSEQ multiplex PCR using 35 Vbeta forward primers and 13 Jbeta reverse primers was used to amplify TCRbeta CDR3 regions. Beyond this particular receptor, the publication reports: Compared with normal scalp, lesional scalp had higher clonality and more expanded CD8+ clones, particularly in alopecia totalis/universalis, a pattern that suggests antigenic drive. The treated cohort was small, with a single nonresponder, so links between baseline CD8+ expansion and response need larger studies. Unlike mouse skin, where gammadelta T cells dominate, normal human skin contains resident alphabeta T cells that get sequenced too, which complicates analysis of the scalp TCR repertoire. Many expanded lesional clones persisted in scalp and blood during tofacitinib treatment, which may partly explain relapse after stopping treatment. Scalp clonality and the number of expanded CD8+ clones among the top 100 scalp clones were significantly decreased by tofacitinib. Shared TCR sequences between patients were less evident than in mice, which may be partly attributable to HLA diversity in the patient population.

V has 6 bases trimmed and J has 2 bases trimmed; junction bases matching no gene number 8. The germline V gene (reference sequence) yields GTSNPN for CDR1 and SVGIG for CDR2. CDR3 length: 14 amino acids, cysteine to phenylalanine. The read is trimmed to its CDR3 DNA, 42 bases read in frame from base 1. As to this clone: Its antigen is still unknown. Base qualities are not provided; no much larger clone lies one nucleotide away.

Reading the label with the study, this specimen's treatment or condition is: oral pan-JAK inhibitor, 5-10 mg twice daily. From alopecia areata patients, peripheral blood was collected along with lesional scalp punch biopsies. PBMCs were isolated by density centrifugation and stained for CD3, CD4 and CD8, and CD4+ and CD8+ T cells were sorted on a FACSAria. The method was the immunoSEQ multiplex PCR assay. For TCR sequencing, RNA was extracted from every sample and reverse transcribed into cDNA to serve as template. SuperScript III was used for first-strand cDNA synthesis, primed with a 2:1 mix of oligo-dT and random hexamers. A synthetic immune receptor repertoire was used to measure amplification bias, and any remaining bias was corrected computationally. The authors' pipeline ran thus. Raw reads were preprocessed for error removal, and CDR3 was defined according to IMGT conventions as running from the conserved cysteine to phenylalanine. Clonality was computed as 1 minus the Shannon entropy, with the entropy normalized by log2 of the number of productive unique TCRs. Scalp TCRbeta sequences were cross-referenced with sorted blood CD4 and CD8 repertoires so that the CD4 or CD8 identity of scalp clones could be inferred. Drawn from immuneACCESS, this table holds only the in-frame rearrangements with V and J called that TCRdb kept. Clones are partly lost; checked studies trace under half to an unresolved V gene and leave the rest unexplained. From that table come the V and J calls and clone size; the DNA was used to work out D and trimming. The sample table shows more than 200,000 clones, and roughly 44% are seen once. The ten most abundant clones make up 2.6% of the sample.

The chain employs TRBV30 and TRBJ1-2, and 8 bases in between align with TRBD1. The sequence came from a human donor with alopecia areata. Specimen: CD4+ T cells sorted from blood, collected at approximately week 39, from a patient treated with tofacitinib. DNA sequence: TGTGCCTGCTACTTGGACAGGGCCAACTATGGCTACACCTTC. Translated, this gives CACYLDRANYGYTF.